The 25 T cell receptor beta chains reported below all come from one sample, sequenced in a study of response to subunit inactivated influenza vaccine. Each CDR3 protein is one row after TCRdb ran MiXCR on the RT-PCR reads. The sample contains 400,000 to 550,000 distinct CDR3 sequences, 25% of which appear only once. Sequencing was performed on CD4+ T cells sorted from PBMCs, taken approximately 5 days after vaccination. These receptors were taken from a man aged 50-60 years who received an inactivated influenza vaccine.

The chain is built from TRBV12-3 or TRBV12-4 and TRBJ2-4; D unresolved. Trimming took off 6 bases at V and 5 bases at J, with 8 bases between the two ends. CDR3 length equals 12 residues. CDR3 loop: CASSRTENIQYF. CDR3 nucleotide sequence: TGTGCCAGCAGCCGTACAGAAAACATTCAGTACTTC.

The chain is built from TRBV29-1 and TRBJ2-7, with D perhaps matching TRBD1 or TRBD2 (5 bases each). Per the germline V gene, CDR1 is SQVTM and CDR2 is ANQGSEA. V gave up 3 bases and J gave up 2 bases, with 11 bases separating them. This CDR3 contains 13 residues. For the CDR3, the DNA is TGCAGCGTTGATGGGGGTTCCCCCTACGAGCAGTACTTC. Amino acids: CSVDGGSPYEQYF.

In this sample, this clonotype turned up a few times. The V and J genes are TRBV3-1 and TRBJ1-6; D gene uncertain. This CDR3 comprises 16 residues. The V gene's germline CDR1 is LGHDT and CDR2 YNNKEL (reference sequence). V gave up 1 base and J gave up 7 bases, with 14 bases separating them. The CDR3 DNA reads TGTGCCAGCAGCCAAGGTAGCCAGGAGCGAAATTCACCCCTCCACTTT. It encodes CASSQGSQERNSPLHF.

This clonotype came up many times. The chain has TRBV27 and TRBJ2-7; D possibly corresponds to TRBD1 (5 bases). Germline values: CDR1 MNHEY, CDR2 SMNVEV (reference sequence). V was cut by 8 bases and J by 5 bases, with 25 bases left in between. The CDR3 runs to 16 residues. CDR3 DNA: TGTGCCAGCTTACCGGATCCGAGGCTAGGGGTGCACGAGCAGTACTTC. This encodes CASLPDPRLGVHEQYF.

This clonotype came up a few times. The J gene is TRBJ2-3, the V gene TRBV4-2, with 8 bases matching TRBD1. The CDR3 sequence is 14 residues long. CDR1 and CDR2 from the germline V gene are LGHNA and YNFKEQ. After removal of 0 bases from V and 5 bases from J, the junction contained 1 base not matched to a gene. CDR3 region: CASSQEQGGDTQYF. The CDR3 DNA reads TGTGCCAGCAGCCAAGAACAGGGGGGAGATACGCAGTATTTT.

This CDR3 reads CASSSIHGGNEQFF. The CDR3 coding sequence is TGCGCCAGCAGCTCGATTCACGGGGGCAATGAGCAGTTCTTC. The gene calls are TRBV5-1 and TRBJ2-1, with D possibly being TRBD2 (6 bases). The CDR3 length is 14 residues. The germline gives CDR1 SGHRS, CDR2 YFSETQ. Between the trimmed V and J ends, which lost 3 bases and 6 bases, there was a span of 13 bases.

This clonotype has only one observation. The V call is TRBV12-3 or TRBV12-4, the J call TRBJ2-1; D is possibly TRBD1 or TRBD2 (5 bases each). The V and J ends lost 0 bases and 3 bases respectively, with 12 bases between them. The CDR3 covers 16 residues. The CDR3 reads CASSLAGRGVYNEQFF. CDR3 in DNA: TGTGCCAGCAGTTTAGCGGGACGAGGGGTCTACAATGAGCAGTTCTTC.

This clonotype was seen a few times. The CDR3 protein is CSSTSQRGNQPQHF. CDR3 bases: TGCAGTTCCACGAGTCAGAGAGGCAATCAGCCCCAGCATTTT. This chain joins TRBV20-1 and TRBJ1-5; D is undetermined. Germline lookup yields CDR1 DFQATT and CDR2 SNEGSKA (reference sequence). The CDR3 totals 14 residues. Trimming left V 8 bases short and J 2 bases short, with 16 bases between.

The chain combines TRBV7-2 with TRBJ2-1; TRBD2 aligns across 11 bases. The length of the CDR3 is 15 residues. Trimming at V came to 6 bases and at J to 4 bases, leaving 5 bases not matched to a gene. Germline-derived CDR1 and CDR2 are SGHTA and FQGNSA. The CDR3 sequence is CASRPRTSGYNEQFF. DNA for the CDR3: TGTGCCAGCAGACCACGGACTAGCGGGTACAATGAGCAGTTCTTC.

This clonotype was counted only a few times. The genes are TRBV6-1 and TRBJ1-5, with D hard to call. Germline values: CDR1 MNHNS, CDR2 SASEGT. V lost 7 bases to trimming and J lost 2 bases, with 12 bases between them. CDR3 length: 14 residues. The CDR3 reads CASNKESGNQPQHF. For the CDR3, the DNA is TGTGCCAGCAATAAAGAGTCGGGCAATCAGCCCCAGCATTTT.

This clonotype showed up just a few times. V usage is TRBV12-3 or TRBV12-4 and J usage is TRBJ1-1; the D is unclear. V shed 5 bases and J shed 1 base, with 11 bases lying between them. There are 14 residues in the CDR3. CDR3 region: CASSVRRTNTEAFF. As DNA, the CDR3 is TGTGCCAGCAGTGTCAGAAGGACGAACACTGAAGCTTTCTTT.

The J gene is TRBJ2-3, the V gene TRBV3-1; D is tentatively TRBD1 or TRBD2 (5 bases each). The V and J ends lost 4 bases and 2 bases respectively, with 28 bases between them. This CDR3 has 20 residues. CDR1 and CDR2 (germline): LGHDT, YNNKEL (reference sequence). The CDR3 DNA reads TGTGCCAGCAGCCCCTCGGATCCTCGTCCGGGGCCGACTGCCACAGATACGCAGTATTTT. This encodes CASSPSDPRPGPTATDTQYF.

This chain links TRBV30 with TRBJ1-4; D remains unclear. Germline V gives CDR1 GTSNPN, CDR2 SVGIG (reference sequence). Trimming took 1 base from V and 8 from J, leaving 2 bases between them. This CDR3 region has 10 residues. The CDR3 here is CAWSGEKLFF. CDR3 sequence (DNA): TGTGCCTGGAGTGGGGAAAAACTGTTTTTT.

This chain connects TRBV7-2 to TRBJ2-1; a possible D gene is TRBD2 (6 bases). In germline, CDR1 is SGHTA, CDR2 FQGNSA. The germline V and J ends were trimmed by 2 bases and 5 bases, with 10 bases remaining between them. The CDR3 extends over 14 amino acids. CDR3 amino acids: CASSLSSGDNEQFF. The CDR3 nucleotides read TGTGCCAGCAGCTTATCGTCGGGGGACAATGAGCAGTTCTTC.

The CDR3 region has the DNA TGTGCCAGCAGCCCGAGACTAGCGGGAGATTTTACCGGGGAGCTGTTTTTT. It codes for CASSPRLAGDFTGELFF. The J gene is TRBJ2-2, the V gene TRBV4-2; 12 bases match TRBD2. There are 17 residues in the CDR3. V was clipped by 4 bases and J by 5 bases; unmatched bases: 8. CDR1 LGHNA and CDR2 YNFKEQ come from the germline V gene.

This clonotype was detected only a few times. The J gene is TRBJ2-5, the V gene TRBV5-1; 9 positions match TRBD1. This CDR3 has 14 amino acids. Trimming removed 0 bases from V and 5 bases from J; junction bases left unmatched: 2. Germline V lookup: CDR1 SGHRS, CDR2 YFSETQ. The CDR3 sequence: CASSLGDRVETQYF. CDR3 DNA sequence: TGCGCCAGCAGCTTGGGGGACAGGGTCGAGACCCAGTACTTC.

The rearrangement joins TRBV20-1 to TRBJ2-3; TRBD2 might be the D (5 bases). The germline V and J ends were trimmed by 6 bases and 5 bases, with 18 bases remaining between them. The length of the CDR3 is 14 residues. The germline gives CDR1 DFQATT, CDR2 SNEGSKA (reference sequence). This chain's CDR3 is CSAARGRVEDTQYF. In DNA form, the CDR3 reads TGCAGTGCCGCCCGAGGGCGGGTGGAAGATACGCAGTATTTT.

This clonotype was seen only a few times. The chain has TRBV7-2 and TRBJ1-5; tentatively, D is TRBD1 (5 bases). The V end lost 3 bases, the J end lost 1 base, and 13 bases lay between the germline ends. This CDR3 region has 16 residues. Per the germline V gene, CDR1 is SGHTA and CDR2 is FQGNSA. The CDR3 DNA sequence: TGTGCCAGCAGCTTGGTTAATGGGGCGAGCAATCAGCCCCAGCATTTT. Residues: CASSLVNGASNQPQHF.

The chain links TRBV20-1 to TRBJ2-2; TRBD2 aligns across 14 bases. Germline V lookup: CDR1 DFQATT, CDR2 SNEGSKA (reference sequence). Losses at the gene ends were 5 bases for V and 3 bases for J; bases not matched to a gene: 5. This CDR3 contains 16 residues. CDR3 DNA: TGCAGTGCTCAGACTAGCGGGAGGGCCTACACCGGGGAGCTGTTTTTT. Translation: CSAQTSGRAYTGELFF.

Many counts were recorded for this clonotype. The chain couples TRBV10-3 to TRBJ2-7, with 8 positions matching TRBD2. The CDR3 is made up of 14 amino acids. Germline V gene sequence: CDR1 ENHRY, CDR2 SYGVKD. The junction had 4 bases not matched to a gene; V was cut back by 1 base and J by 5 bases. The CDR3, as DNA: TGTGCCATCAGTGAGTTAGCGGGATTAGACGAGCAGTACTTC. This sequence encodes CAISELAGLDEQYF.

The sample holds one count of this clonotype. The chain uses TRBV11-3 and TRBJ2-1, with 8 bases identical to TRBD1. The ends lost 5 bases at V and 3 bases at J; junction bases unmatched: 6. Germline lookup yields CDR1 SGHNT and CDR2 YENEEA. This CDR3 region has 15 residues. The CDR3 nucleotides are TGTGCCAGCAGCAGGGGGACAGGAGACTACAATGAGCAGTTCTTC. Translation: CASSRGTGDYNEQFF.

This clonotype was seen more than once but under ten times. V and J are TRBV5-1 and TRBJ2-1; 7 bases match TRBD1. Germline V gene data show CDR1 as SGHRS and CDR2 as YFSETQ. J gave up 4 bases and V 4 bases, and 11 bases lay outside the gene matches. The CDR3 is 16 residues long. The CDR3 loop reads CASSGGRDREYNEQFF. The DNA for the CDR3 is TGCGCCAGCAGCGGGGGCCGGGACAGAGAATACAATGAGCAGTTCTTC.

V and J are TRBV7-9 and TRBJ1-5; no reliable D call. The germline V and J ends were trimmed by 6 bases and 10 bases, with 22 bases remaining between them. This CDR3 region has 15 residues. CDR1 SEHNR and CDR2 FQNEAQ come from the germline V gene (reference sequence). This chain's CDR3 is CASSRTADHRGPQHF. The CDR3 coding sequence is TGTGCCAGCAGTCGTACAGCGGATCATCGTGGCCCCCAGCATTTT.

The V gene is TRBV15, the J gene TRBJ1-1, with a weak D call TRBD1 (5 bases). The CDR3 spans 17 residues. The V end was cut by 1 base, the J end by 2 bases, with 17 bases between. The germline CDR1 and CDR2 sequences are LNHNV and YYDKDF (reference sequence). The CDR3 DNA reads TGTGCCACCAGCAGAGCTCTAGGGCAGGGAGGAAACACTGAAGCTTTCTTT. Residues: CATSRALGQGGNTEAFF.

The rearrangement links TRBV20-1 to TRBJ2-3; unclear D gene. The V end lost 8 bases, the J end lost 1 base, and 7 bases lay between the germline ends. This CDR3 has 11 amino acids. Germline V lookup: CDR1 DFQATT, CDR2 SNEGSKA (reference sequence). The CDR3 DNA reads as TGCAGTCCGATGGGCACAGATACGCAGTATTTT. It encodes CSPMGTDTQYF.